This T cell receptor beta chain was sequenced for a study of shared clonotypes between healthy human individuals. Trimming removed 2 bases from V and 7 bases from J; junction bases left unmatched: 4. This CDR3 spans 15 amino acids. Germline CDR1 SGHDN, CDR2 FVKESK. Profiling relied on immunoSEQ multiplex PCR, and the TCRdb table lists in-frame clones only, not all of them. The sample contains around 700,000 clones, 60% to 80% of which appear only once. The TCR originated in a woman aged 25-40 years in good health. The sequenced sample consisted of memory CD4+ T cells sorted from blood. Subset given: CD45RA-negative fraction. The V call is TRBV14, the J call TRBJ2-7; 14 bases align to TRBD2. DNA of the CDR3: TGTGCCAGCAGCCAACAGGGACTAGCGGGAGTAGAGCAGTACTTC. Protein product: CASSQQGLAGVEQYF.